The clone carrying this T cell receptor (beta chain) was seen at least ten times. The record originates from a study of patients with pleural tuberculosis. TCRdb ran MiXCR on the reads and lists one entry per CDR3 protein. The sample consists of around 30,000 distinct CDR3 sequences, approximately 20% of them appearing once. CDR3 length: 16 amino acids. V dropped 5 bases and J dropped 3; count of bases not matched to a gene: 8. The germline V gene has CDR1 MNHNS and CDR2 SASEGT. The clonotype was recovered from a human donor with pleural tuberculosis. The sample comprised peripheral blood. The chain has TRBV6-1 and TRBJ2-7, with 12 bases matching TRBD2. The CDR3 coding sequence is TGTGCCAGCAGTTCGACCGGGACTAGCGGGTTCTACGAGCAGTACTTC. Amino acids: CASSSTGTSGFYEQYF.